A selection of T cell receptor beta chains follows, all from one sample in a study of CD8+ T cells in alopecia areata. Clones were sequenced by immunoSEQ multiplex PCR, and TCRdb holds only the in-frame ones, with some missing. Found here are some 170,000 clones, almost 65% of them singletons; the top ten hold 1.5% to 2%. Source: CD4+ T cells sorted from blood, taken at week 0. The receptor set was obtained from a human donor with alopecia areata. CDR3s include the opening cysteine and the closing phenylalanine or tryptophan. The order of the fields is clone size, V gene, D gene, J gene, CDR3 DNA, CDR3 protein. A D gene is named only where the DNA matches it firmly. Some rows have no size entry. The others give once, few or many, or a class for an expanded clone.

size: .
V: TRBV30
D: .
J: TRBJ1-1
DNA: TGTGCCTGGATGGGACCGATGAACACTGAAGCTTTCTTT
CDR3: CAWMGPMNTEAFF

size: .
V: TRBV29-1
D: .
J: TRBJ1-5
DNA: TGCAGCGTTGACTCAGGGCCAGGGCCCCAGCATTTT
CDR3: CSVDSGPGPQHF

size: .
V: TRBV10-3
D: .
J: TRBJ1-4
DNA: TGTGCCATCAGTGGCGGGGCCGAAAAACTGTTTTTT
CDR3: CAISGGAEKLFF

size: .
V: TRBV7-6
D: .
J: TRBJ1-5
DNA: TGTGCCAGCAGCTCAAGGACTTTTAATCAGCCCCAGCATTTT
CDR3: CASSSRTFNQPQHF

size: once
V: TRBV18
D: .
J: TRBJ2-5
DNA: TGTGCCAGCTCACCGCCGATTCCCTTCCAAGAGACCCAGTACTTC
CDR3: CASSPPIPFQETQYF

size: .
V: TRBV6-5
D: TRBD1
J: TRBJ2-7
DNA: TGTGCCAGCAGTCTCGACAGGGGGAATCCCTACGAGCAGTACTTC
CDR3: CASSLDRGNPYEQYF

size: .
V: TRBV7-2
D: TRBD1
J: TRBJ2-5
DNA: TGTGCCAGCAGCTTAGGCAGGGGGCGGGAGACCCAGTACTTC
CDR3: CASSLGRGRETQYF

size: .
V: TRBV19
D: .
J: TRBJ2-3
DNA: TGTGCCAGTAGTATGACAGATACGCAGTATTTT
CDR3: CASSMTDTQYF

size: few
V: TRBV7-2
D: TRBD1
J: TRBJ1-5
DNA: TGTGCCAGCAGCGGACAGGCTAATCAGCCCCAGCATTTT
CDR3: CASSGQANQPQHF

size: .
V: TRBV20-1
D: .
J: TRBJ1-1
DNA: TGCAGTGCTAGTGTTTGGTCGGAAGCTTTCTTT
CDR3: CSASVWSEAFF

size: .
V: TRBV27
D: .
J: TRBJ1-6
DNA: TGTGCCAGCAGTTTGCAGGGGCGGGATTCACCCCTCCACTTT
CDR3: CASSLQGRDSPLHF

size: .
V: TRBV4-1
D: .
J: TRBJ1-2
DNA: TGCGCCAGCAGCCCGGTTAGGACCGTCTATGGCTACACCTTC
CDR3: CASSPVRTVYGYTF

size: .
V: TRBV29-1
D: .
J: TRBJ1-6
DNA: TGCAGCGTCAGTCTGAACTATAATTCACCCCTCCACTTT
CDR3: CSVSLNYNSPLHF

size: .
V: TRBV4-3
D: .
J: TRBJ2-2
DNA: TGCGCCAGCAGCCGGCGGGCCGGGGGACTGAACACCGGGGAGCTGTTTTTT
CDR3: CASSRRAGGLNTGELFF

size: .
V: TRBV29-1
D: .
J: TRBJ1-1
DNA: TGCAGCTCCCCCAGGGCGCCGAACACTGAAGCTTTCTTT
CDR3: CSSPRAPNTEAFF

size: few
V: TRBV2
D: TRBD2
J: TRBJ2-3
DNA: TGTGCCAGCCGATCTAGGAATGGGGGGGTGCAGTATTTT
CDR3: CASRSRNGGVQYF

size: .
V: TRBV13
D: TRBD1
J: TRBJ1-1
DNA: TGTGCCAGCAGCCCTAGTCTGGACAGGACCCCTGAAGCTTTCTTT
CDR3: CASSPSLDRTPEAFF

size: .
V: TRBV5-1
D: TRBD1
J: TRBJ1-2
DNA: TGCGCCAGCAGCCTCGGGACAGGGGACTATGGCTACACCTTC
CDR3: CASSLGTGDYGYTF

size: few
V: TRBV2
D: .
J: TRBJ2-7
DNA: TGTGCCAGCAGAAATTTACAGGGACCTGTTGGGGAGCAGTACTTC
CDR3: CASRNLQGPVGEQYF

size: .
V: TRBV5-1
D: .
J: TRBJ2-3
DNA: TGCGCCAGCAGTTTAGGGAGGACAGATACGCAGTATTTT
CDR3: CASSLGRTDTQYF

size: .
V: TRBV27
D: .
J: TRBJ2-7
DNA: TGTGCCAACCCGACCGGCTACGAGCAGTACTTC
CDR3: CANPTGYEQYF

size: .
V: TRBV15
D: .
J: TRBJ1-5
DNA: TGTGCCACCAGCAGAGTAGATCAGCCCCAGCATTTT
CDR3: CATSRVDQPQHF

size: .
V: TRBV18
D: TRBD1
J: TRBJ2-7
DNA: TGTGCCAGCTCACCATCGGGACAGGGAAGCGAGCAGTACTTC
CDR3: CASSPSGQGSEQYF

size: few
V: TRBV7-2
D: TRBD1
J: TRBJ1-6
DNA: TGTGCCAGCAGCTGGACAGGCAGCAATTCACCCCTCCACTTT
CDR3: CASSWTGSNSPLHF

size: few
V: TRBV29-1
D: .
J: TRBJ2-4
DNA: TGCAGCGTTGAGGGTCTAGCCAAAAACATTCAGTACTTC
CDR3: CSVEGLAKNIQYF

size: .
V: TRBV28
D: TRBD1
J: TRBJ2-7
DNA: TGTGCCAGCAGTCTCCTGGCGGGGACAGGCGCCTCCTACGAGCAGTACTTC
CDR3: CASSLLAGTGASYEQYF

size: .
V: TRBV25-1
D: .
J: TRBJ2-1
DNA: TGTGCCAGCAGTGACAACTACAATGAGCAGTTCTTC
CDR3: CASSDNYNEQFF

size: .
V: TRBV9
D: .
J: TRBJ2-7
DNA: TGTGCCAGCCATAGGAGCTCCTACGAGCAGTACTTC
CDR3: CASHRSSYEQYF

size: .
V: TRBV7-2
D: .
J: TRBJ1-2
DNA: TGTGCCAGCAGCCCAAGTGACCTCGCGCGTGGCTACACCTTC
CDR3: CASSPSDLARGYTF

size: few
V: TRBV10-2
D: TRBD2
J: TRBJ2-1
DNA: TGCGCCAGCAGTGAAGGAGGGACTAGCGGGGGGTACAATGAGCAGTTCTTC
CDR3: CASSEGGTSGGYNEQFF

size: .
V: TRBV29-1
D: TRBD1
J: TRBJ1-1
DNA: TGCAGCGTCACGGGACAGCTTAACACTGAAGCTTTCTTT
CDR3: CSVTGQLNTEAFF

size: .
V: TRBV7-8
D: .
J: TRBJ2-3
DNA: TGTGCCAGCAGCTCCCAATTGAGGCCCACAGATACGCAGTATTTT
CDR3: CASSSQLRPTDTQYF

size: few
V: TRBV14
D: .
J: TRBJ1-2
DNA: TGTGCCAGCAGCCAAGCAGATAACTATGGCTACACCTTC
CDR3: CASSQADNYGYTF

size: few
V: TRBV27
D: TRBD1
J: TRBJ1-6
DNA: TGTGCCAGCAGGGGGACAGGGGTAAATTCACCCCTCCACTTT
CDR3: CASRGTGVNSPLHF

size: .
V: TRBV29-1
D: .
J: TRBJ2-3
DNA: TGCAGCGTTGAACTTCCGGCCTCTGACGGCACAGATACGCAGTATTTT
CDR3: CSVELPASDGTDTQYF

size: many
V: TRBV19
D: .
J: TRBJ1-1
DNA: TGTGCCAGTAGTATGATGGGGACTGAAGCTTTCTTT
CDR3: CASSMMGTEAFF

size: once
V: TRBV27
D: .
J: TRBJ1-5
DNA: TGTGCCAGCAGTCATTCCACAGGATACAATCAGCCCCAGCATTTT
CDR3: CASSHSTGYNQPQHF

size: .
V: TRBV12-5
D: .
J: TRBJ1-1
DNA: TGTGCTAGTGGTTTGGCCCTTCCTAGGGGTTGGGACACTGAAGCTTTCTTT
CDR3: CASGLALPRGWDTEAFF

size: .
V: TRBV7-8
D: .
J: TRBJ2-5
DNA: TGTGCCAGCAGCTTAGCGACGGAGGAGACGAAGACCCAGTACTTC
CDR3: CASSLATEETKTQYF

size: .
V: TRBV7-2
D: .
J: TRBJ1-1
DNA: TGTGCCAGCAGCCCCGGCAGGGGTTCGTCTGAAGCTTTCTTT
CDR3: CASSPGRGSSEAFF

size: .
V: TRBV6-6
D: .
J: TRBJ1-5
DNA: TGTGCCAGCAGTTACGGTAATCAGCCCCAGCATTTT
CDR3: CASSYGNQPQHF

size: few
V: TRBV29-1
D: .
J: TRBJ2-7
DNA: TGCAGCGTTGGGATCGCCGGGGACGAGCAGTACTTC
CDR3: CSVGIAGDEQYF

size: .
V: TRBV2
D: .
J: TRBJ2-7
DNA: TGTGCCAGCAGTTGGGACTCCTACGAGCAGTACTTC
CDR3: CASSWDSYEQYF

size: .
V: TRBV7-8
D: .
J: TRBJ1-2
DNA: TGTGCCAGCAGCTTAGCTATAGGGGGCTATGGCTACACCTTC
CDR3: CASSLAIGGYGYTF

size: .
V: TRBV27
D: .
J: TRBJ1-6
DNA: TGTGCCAGCAGTTTTGGGGTCCCTAATTCACCCCTCCACTTT
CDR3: CASSFGVPNSPLHF

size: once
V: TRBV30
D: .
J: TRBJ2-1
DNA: TGTGCCTGGAGTGTTCGGCTAGCAGAGCAGTTCTTC
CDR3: CAWSVRLAEQFF

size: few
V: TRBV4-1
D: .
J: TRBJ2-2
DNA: TGCGCCAGCAGCCCAAGGCAGGGTGACGGGGAGCTGTTTTTT
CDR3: CASSPRQGDGELFF

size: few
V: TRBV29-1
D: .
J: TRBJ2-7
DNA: TGCAGCGTTGTGGGTAGATCCTACGAGCAGTACTTC
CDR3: CSVVGRSYEQYF

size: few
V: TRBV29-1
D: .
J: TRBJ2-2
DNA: TGCAGCGCTGTGACAGGACCCTTGAACACCGGGGAGCTGTTTTTT
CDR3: CSAVTGPLNTGELFF

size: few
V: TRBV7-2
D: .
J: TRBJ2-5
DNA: TGTGCCAGCAGCGAGGGCCGTGCGGAGACCCAGTACTTC
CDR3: CASSEGRAETQYF